The source of this TCR beta chain is a study of PD-L1 blockade in urothelial cancer. Germline loops: CDR1 SGHVS, CDR2 FQNEAQ. V shed 6 bases and J shed 2 bases, with 14 bases lying between them. The CDR3 has 14 residues. Time point indicated: peripheral blood 6 weeks after treatment start. Some clones are missing from TCRdb's copy, which holds only in-frame ones; the method was immunoSEQ multiplex PCR. The data show tens of thousands of clones, roughly nine tenths seen once. Study-wide findings and caveats: Durable benefit accompanied greater 3-week expansion of tumor-associated blood clones.

This clone was recorded once. Its target is unknown. The specimen was PBMCs, collected around atezolizumab (anti-PD-L1) treatment. The TCR was taken from a man aged 65-85 years with urothelial cancer. V and J are TRBV7-8 and TRBJ2-7; a weak D match, TRBD2 (6 bases). CDR3 nucleotide sequence: TGTGCCAGCAGATCGGGACGCGGGACCTACGAGCAGTACTTC. Protein: CASRSGRGTYEQYF.